This is a list of T cell receptor beta chains from one sample in a study of T cell responses to AZD1222 COVID-19 vaccine. Here immunoSEQ multiplex PCR was the method, and the copy in TCRdb shows in-frame clones only, minus some. The sample holds around 100,000 clones; about 88% are singletons and the top ten take 4% to 6%. The sample in question was peripheral blood, obtained on day 0 of AZD1222 vaccination. The receptor set was obtained from an adult in good health. Both conserved end residues are part of each CDR3. D genes are given only for firm matches. Clone size is not always given. Where it is, it says once, few, many or a class for expanded clones.

d_gene,abundance,v_gene,j_gene,CDR3nt,CDR3aa
TRBD2,-,TRBV30,TRBJ2-2,TGTGCCTGGAGTGCGGGACTAGGGAACACCGGGGAGCTGTTTTTT,CAWSAGLGNTGELFF
-,-,TRBV4-3,TRBJ1-2,TGCGCCAGCAGCCAAGATTGGCAGACTAACTATGGCTACACCTTC,CASSQDWQTNYGYTF
-,few,TRBV6-1,TRBJ2-5,TGTGCCAGCAGTCCCTTTCGGCAAGAGACCCAGTACTTC,CASSPFRQETQYF
-,-,TRBV7-9,TRBJ2-1,TGTGCCAGCAGCTTCGGGGGGCGGTTGGGAAATGAGCAGTTCTTC,CASSFGGRLGNEQFF
TRBD2,once,TRBV5-1,TRBJ2-1,TGCGCCAGCAGCGGTTCTAGCGGGAGTTCCTACAATGAGCAGTTCTTC,CASSGSSGSSYNEQFF
-,few,TRBV27,TRBJ2-7,TGTGCCAGCAGTTTAGAAGGGGGTGAGCAGTACTTC,CASSLEGGEQYF
-,-,TRBV28,TRBJ2-5,TGTGCCAGCAGTTTAGCGGTGGGAGCGGGTGAGACCCAGTACTTC,CASSLAVGAGETQYF
-,few,TRBV6-2/TRBV6-3,TRBJ1-2,TGTGCCAGCAGTCCCCGTGAAGATGGCTACACCTTC,CASSPREDGYTF
-,-,TRBV6-1,TRBJ2-1,TGTGCCAGCAGTGAAGGTGGCGGGCGGATCTACAATGAGCAGTTCTTC,CASSEGGGRIYNEQFF
-,-,TRBV28,TRBJ2-1,TGTGCCAGCAGTTTTGCGATGAGGCGGGGTAACTACAATGAGCAGTTCTTC,CASSFAMRRGNYNEQFF
-,once,TRBV7-5,TRBJ1-2,TGTGCCACCTCTAGAAGGGGTAACTATGGCTACACCTTC,CATSRRGNYGYTF
-,-,TRBV6-2/TRBV6-3,TRBJ2-1,TGTGCCAGCAGTGACCGGGGTTACTCCTACAATGAGCAGTTCTTC,CASSDRGYSYNEQFF
-,-,TRBV2,TRBJ1-5,TGTGCCAGCAGTGCGACGGAGGGAACTCAGCCCCAGCATTTT,CASSATEGTQPQHF
-,-,TRBV9,TRBJ2-2,TGTGCCAGCAGCGTAGGGGCTAGCCTAGACACCGGGGAGCTGTTTTTT,CASSVGASLDTGELFF
TRBD1,-,TRBV7-2,TRBJ1-1,TGTGCCAGCAGCTTATGGACAGGGTTTATAGCTTTCTTT,CASSLWTGFIAFF
-,-,TRBV10-3,TRBJ2-1,TGTGCCATCAGTGAGCGGGTCAATGAGCAGTTCTTC,CAISERVNEQFF
TRBD1,-,TRBV5-4,TRBJ1-6,TGTGCCAGCAGATACGACAGGGGAGGCTCACCCCTCCACTTT,CASRYDRGGSPLHF
-,-,TRBV11-2,TRBJ2-5,TGTGCCAGCACCTATGGCAGGGGCAGGGAGACCCAGTACTTC,CASTYGRGRETQYF
-,-,TRBV5-5,TRBJ1-1,TGTGCCAGCAGCGGGGCGGGGTTCTCTGAAGCTTTCTTT,CASSGAGFSEAFF
TRBD1,-,TRBV7-2,TRBJ1-1,TGTGCCAGCAGCCCAGAGGGGGCCATGAACACTGAAGCTTTCTTT,CASSPEGAMNTEAFF
-,once,TRBV5-1,TRBJ2-1,TGCGCCAGCAGCTTGGAGGGCGGGAATTACAATGAGCAGTTCTTC,CASSLEGGNYNEQFF
-,-,TRBV24-1,TRBJ2-2,TGTGCCACCAGTGATTTGAGCGGATCGAACACCGGGGAGCTGTTTTTT,CATSDLSGSNTGELFF
-,few,TRBV9,TRBJ2-3,TGTGCCAGCAGCGCCGACGATCCAGATACGCAGTATTTT,CASSADDPDTQYF
TRBD2,-,TRBV5-1,TRBJ2-5,TGCGCCAGCAGCGAACTAGCGGGGGGGCTAAAGACCCAGTACTTC,CASSELAGGLKTQYF
TRBD2,-,TRBV19,TRBJ2-3,TGTGCCAGTAAGAAGCGGGGGCAGGATACGCAGTATTTT,CASKKRGQDTQYF
TRBD1,-,TRBV7-2,TRBJ1-2,TGTGCCAGCAGAAAATCAGGGGGCGTAGGGGACTATGGCTACACCTTC,CASRKSGGVGDYGYTF
TRBD1,few,TRBV24-1,TRBJ1-2,TGTGCCACCAGTGAACTGGGACAGGGCGGCACCTTC,CATSELGQGGTF
-,-,TRBV9,TRBJ2-1,TGTGCCAGCAGCCCCACATACAATGAGCAGTTCTTC,CASSPTYNEQFF
TRBD1,-,TRBV6-5,TRBJ1-2,TGTGCCGGGAACAGGGGGGCGGGCTATGGCTACACCTTC,CAGNRGAGYGYTF
-,-,TRBV11-2,TRBJ2-1,TGTGCCAGCAGCTTAGGACTTAACAATGAGCAGTTCTTC,CASSLGLNNEQFF
TRBD2,-,TRBV28,TRBJ2-7,TGTGCCAGCAGTTTAACCAGCGGGAGAAAGGACGAGCAGTACTTC,CASSLTSGRKDEQYF
-,-,TRBV9,TRBJ2-5,TGTGCCAGCAGCCCACGGGAGCGGTCCCAAGAGACCCAGTACTTC,CASSPRERSQETQYF
TRBD1,-,TRBV15,TRBJ2-1,TGTGCCACCAGCAGGGGGACAGGGAGCTCCTACAATGAGCAGTTCTTC,CATSRGTGSSYNEQFF
TRBD2,-,TRBV9,TRBJ2-1,TGTGCCAGCAGCGAGGAACTAGCGGGAGGTAGCAATGAGCAGTTCTTC,CASSEELAGGSNEQFF
-,once,TRBV2,TRBJ1-1,TGTGCCAGCACGGTCCAGGGTGTTACTGAAGCTTTCTTT,CASTVQGVTEAFF
TRBD2,-,TRBV7-7,TRBJ2-1,TGTGCTAGCAGCCCCGGTGGGAGGGGCGGACTCTCCTACAATGAGCAGTTCTTC,CASSPGGRGGLSYNEQFF
-,-,TRBV28,TRBJ2-1,TGTGCCAGCAGGGCAAGCAGCTCCTACAATGAGCAGTTCTTC,CASRASSSYNEQFF
-,once,TRBV28,TRBJ1-5,TGTGCCAGCAGTTTTCTCGGGGATTCTCAGCATTTT,CASSFLGDSQHF
-,once,TRBV6-2/TRBV6-3,TRBJ1-6,TGTGCCAGCAGTTACCGAGAAGGGGGGAATTCACCCCTCCACTTT,CASSYREGGNSPLHF
-,few,TRBV3-1/TRBV3-2,TRBJ1-5,TGTGCCAGCAGCTCCACCTTAAATCAGCCCCAGCATTTT,CASSSTLNQPQHF
-,-,TRBV3-1/TRBV3-2,TRBJ2-7,TGTGCCAGCAGCCAAGTTACGGGAGCGGCTGACGAGCAGTACTTC,CASSQVTGAADEQYF
-,-,TRBV2,TRBJ1-1,TGTGCCAGCAGTGAGGGGGGGTACACTGAAGCTTTCTTT,CASSEGGYTEAFF
TRBD1,-,TRBV2,TRBJ2-7,TGTGCCAGCAGGGACAGGGGTGGAGAGCAGTACTTC,CASRDRGGEQYF
-,-,TRBV5-1,TRBJ2-7,TGCGCCAGCAGCCCCCCAGGGTCCCTATCCTACGAGCAGTACTTC,CASSPPGSLSYEQYF
-,-,TRBV7-2,TRBJ1-1,TGTGCCAGCAGCCCCGACAGCCATCGGGGGACTGAAGCTTTCTTT,CASSPDSHRGTEAFF
-,-,TRBV6-2/TRBV6-3,TRBJ1-4,TGTGCCAGCAGTTACTTGGGCGCGGATGAAAAACTGTTTTTT,CASSYLGADEKLFF
TRBD1,-,TRBV14,TRBJ1-1,TGTGCCAGCAGCCCAAACAGGGGGAGCAGGGTATCGTCTGAAGCTTTCTTT,CASSPNRGSRVSSEAFF
-,-,TRBV28,TRBJ1-5,TGTGCCAGCAGGGTCCAGAGTCAGCCCCAGCATTTT,CASRVQSQPQHF
-,once,TRBV12-3/TRBV12-4,TRBJ1-2,TGTGCCAGCAGCCCAACTGGAGGGTATGGCTACACCTTC,CASSPTGGYGYTF
TRBD2,-,TRBV6-2/TRBV6-3,TRBJ2-7,TGTGCCAGCAGTTACGGGGTAGCGGGATCCTACGAGCAGTACTTC,CASSYGVAGSYEQYF
-,-,TRBV24-1,TRBJ1-2,TGTGCCACCAGTGATACTTTGGCGAACTATGGCTACACCTTC,CATSDTLANYGYTF
-,few,TRBV4-3,TRBJ1-1,TGCGCCAGCAGCCAGCATCGGGAAGCCGAAGCTTTCTTT,CASSQHREAEAFF
TRBD2,-,TRBV2,TRBJ2-5,TGTGCCAGCAGTGAAGGGGGGGAGGGAGAGACCCAGTACTTC,CASSEGGEGETQYF
-,-,TRBV7-9,TRBJ1-4,TGTGCCAGCAGCTCCCATCGCACCAATGAAAAACTGTTTTTT,CASSSHRTNEKLFF
TRBD1,-,TRBV18,TRBJ1-2,TGTGCCAGCTCACCCGTCAGGGGGAACTATGGCTACACCTTC,CASSPVRGNYGYTF